Listed below are T cell receptor beta chains from one sample, sequenced in a study of shared clonotypes between healthy human individuals. Produced via immunoSEQ multiplex PCR; TCRdb's table is partial and in-frame only. The table includes around 980,000 clones, 70% to 80% detected once. Sequenced material: memory CD4+ T cells from PBMCs. These receptors came from a man between 18 and 35 years old in good health. Some clones in this sample may be carry-over from other donors' samples. Each CDR3 is given with its conserved first and last residue. A D gene is named only where the DNA matches it firmly. Expanded clones are given a class, and other clones once, few, many or no size at all.

CDR3 protein | CDR3 DNA | clone size | D gene | J gene | V gene
CASSPRTGMATQYF | TGTGCCAGCAGCCCCCGGACAGGGATGGCGACCCAGTACTTC | NA | TRBD1 | TRBJ2-5 | TRBV5-8
CASSFIAGSSYNEQFF | TGCGCCAGCAGCTTTATAGCGGGGAGCTCCTACAATGAGCAGTTCTTC | NA | TRBD2 | TRBJ2-1 | TRBV5-1
CASSLGSGDGYTF | TGTGCCAGCAGCTTGGGATCCGGGGACGGCTACACCTTC | NA | NA | TRBJ1-2 | TRBV5-5
CASSQVTAKVTHTF | TGTGCCAGCAGCCAAGTTACAGCGAAGGTTACTCACACCTTC | NA | NA | TRBJ1-2 | TRBV4-2
CASSLTGLFGRNQPQHF | TGTGCCAGCAGTCTTACCGGCTTATTCGGAAGAAATCAGCCCCAGCATTTT | NA | NA | TRBJ1-5 | TRBV28
CASRTREGGLNQPQHF | TGTGCCAGCAGGACAAGAGAGGGGGGATTAAATCAGCCCCAGCATTTT | NA | NA | TRBJ1-5 | TRBV28
CASSIDGGAYGYTF | TGTGCCAGTAGTATAGATGGCGGCGCTTATGGCTACACCTTC | many | NA | TRBJ1-2 | TRBV19
CASSLAGTLSYEQYF | TGTGCCAGCAGCTTGGCCGGGACGCTTTCCTACGAGCAGTACTTC | NA | NA | TRBJ2-7 | TRBV5-5
CASSPGTGTGELFF | TGTGCCAGCTCACCCGGGACAGGGACCGGGGAGCTGTTTTTT | NA | TRBD1 | TRBJ2-2 | TRBV18
CASRGRTGPEKLFF | TGTGCCAGCAGGGGACGGACAGGGCCTGAAAAACTGTTTTTT | once | TRBD1 | TRBJ1-4 | TRBV28
CATSRGLALSSYNEQFF | TGTGCCACCAGCAGAGGACTAGCGCTGAGCTCCTACAATGAGCAGTTCTTC | NA | TRBD2 | TRBJ2-1 | TRBV15
CASSLSPSSPRGKLFF | TGTGCCAGCAGTTTATCCCCTTCATCGCCTCGAGGAAAACTGTTTTTT | NA | NA | TRBJ1-4 | TRBV27
CASSSGNQPQHF | TGTGCCAGCAGTTCGGGAAATCAGCCCCAGCATTTT | once | NA | TRBJ1-5 | TRBV28
CASTPRTGNTGELFF | TGTGCCAGTACCCCCAGGACAGGGAACACCGGGGAGCTGTTTTTT | once | TRBD1 | TRBJ2-2 | TRBV19
CASSPRGVGGDNTIYF | TGTGCCAGCAGCCCCCGTGGGGTCGGCGGTGACAACACCATATATTTT | NA | NA | TRBJ1-3 | TRBV5-4
CASSSGVSETQYF | TGTGCCAGCAGCTCGGGTGTTAGTGAGACCCAGTACTTC | once | NA | TRBJ2-5 | TRBV11-3
CASRVTGRDEKLFF | TGTGCCAGCAGGGTGACAGGGAGGGACGAAAAACTGTTTTTT | NA | TRBD1 | TRBJ1-4 | TRBV28
CASSLRPMTGKDYGYTF | TGTGCCAGCAGCTTACGGCCTATGACAGGGAAGGACTATGGCTACACCTTC | NA | TRBD1 | TRBJ1-2 | TRBV7-2
CASRAGNFQPQHF | TGTGCCAGCAGAGCAGGGAATTTCCAGCCCCAGCATTTT | NA | NA | TRBJ1-5 | TRBV6-6
CASSPTKTGRPEQYF | TGTGCCAGCAGCCCCACCAAGACCGGCAGACCCGAGCAGTACTTC | NA | NA | TRBJ2-7 | TRBV5-4
CASSLTGTSDYNEQFF | TGCGCCAGCAGTCTGACCGGGACTAGCGATTACAATGAGCAGTTCTTC | few | TRBD2 | TRBJ2-1 | TRBV4-1
CASSVDGGTSSYEQYF | TGTGCCAGCAGCGTAGACGGGGGGACGAGCTCCTACGAGCAGTACTTC | NA | TRBD2 | TRBJ2-7 | TRBV9
CASSLPGLPEGNEQFF | TGTGCCAGCAGCTTACCCGGACTACCGGAGGGCAATGAGCAGTTCTTC | once | NA | TRBJ2-1 | TRBV7-8
CASSPRRHTGAGYNEQFF | TGTGCCAGCAGCCCGCGAAGGCATACAGGGGCCGGCTACAATGAGCAGTTCTTC | NA | TRBD1 | TRBJ2-1 | TRBV11-2
CASSQAGDRYNEQFF | TGTGCCAGCAGCCAGGCGGGGGACAGGTACAATGAGCAGTTCTTC | NA | NA | TRBJ2-1 | TRBV11-1
CASSLWDPTGELFF | TGTGCCAGCAGCTTGTGGGACCCAACCGGGGAGCTGTTTTTT | NA | NA | TRBJ2-2 | TRBV5-4
CATSRGTSGLTDTQYF | TGTGCCACCAGCAGAGGGACTAGCGGCCTTACAGATACGCAGTATTTT | NA | TRBD2 | TRBJ2-3 | TRBV15
CASSLGSGRREQYF | TGTGCCAGCAGCTTAGGGAGTGGCCGTCGGGAGCAGTACTTC | many | NA | TRBJ2-7 | TRBV7-2
CASSLVSGRTYNEQFF | TGTGCCAGCAGCTTAGTGAGCGGGAGGACCTACAATGAGCAGTTCTTC | NA | TRBD2 | TRBJ2-1 | TRBV7-6
CSVAEGSGNTIYF | TGCAGCGTTGCAGAAGGCTCTGGAAACACCATATATTTT | NA | NA | TRBJ1-3 | TRBV29-1
CASTAWQGSLTQYF | TGTGCCAGCACCGCCTGGCAGGGAAGTTTAACGCAGTATTTT | many | NA | TRBJ2-3 | TRBV2
CASSLGGQADEQYF | TGTGCCAGCAGCTTAGGCGGACAGGCGGACGAGCAGTACTTC | many | TRBD1 | TRBJ2-7 | TRBV7-9
CASRAQGVPTNEQFF | TGTGCCAGCAGAGCCCAGGGGGTTCCCACTAATGAGCAGTTCTTC | NA | TRBD1 | TRBJ2-1 | TRBV2
CASSGSTSEKLFF | TGCGCCAGCAGCGGATCAACAAGCGAAAAACTGTTTTTT | NA | NA | TRBJ1-4 | TRBV5-1
CATSRGGLANTGELFF | TGTGCCACCAGCAGAGGGGGACTAGCCAACACCGGGGAGCTGTTTTTT | NA | TRBD2 | TRBJ2-2 | TRBV15
CASSRGTGDQPQHF | TGCGCCAGCAGCCGAGGGACAGGGGATCAGCCCCAGCATTTT | few | TRBD1 | TRBJ1-5 | TRBV5-1
CASSRDTGTDTQYF | TGTGCCAGCAGCCGTGACACCGGCACAGATACGCAGTATTTT | NA | NA | TRBJ2-3 | TRBV5-4
CSVAGTGGGNTEAFF | TGCAGCGTCGCCGGGACAGGGGGAGGCAACACTGAAGCTTTCTTT | NA | TRBD1 | TRBJ1-1 | TRBV29-1
CASSPGQETQYF | TGTGCCAGCAGCCCGGGGCAAGAGACCCAGTACTTC | NA | NA | TRBJ2-5 | TRBV5-6
CASSSLDPYEQYF | TGTGCCAGCAGTTCCTTGGACCCCTACGAGCAGTACTTC | NA | NA | TRBJ2-7 | TRBV27
CASSYQQRTEAFF | TGTGCCAGCAGTTACCAACAGCGGACTGAAGCTTTCTTT | NA | NA | TRBJ1-1 | TRBV6-6
CASSTWDSNYGYTF | TGTGCCAGCAGTACATGGGACAGTAACTATGGCTACACCTTC | once | TRBD1 | TRBJ1-2 | TRBV28
CASSSPSRRPQETQYF | TGTGCCAGCAGTTCTCCCTCGCGGCGCCCCCAAGAGACCCAGTACTTC | NA | NA | TRBJ2-5 | TRBV7-2
CASSTSASTDTQYF | TGTGCCAGCAGCACTAGCGCCAGCACAGATACGCAGTATTTT | NA | TRBD2 | TRBJ2-3 | TRBV7-2
CASSSLAGDYNEQFF | TGTGCCAGCAGTTCACTAGCGGGAGACTACAATGAGCAGTTCTTC | NA | TRBD2 | TRBJ2-1 | TRBV2
CASSFGGQITEAFF | TGTGCCAGCAGCTTCGGAGGACAGATCACTGAAGCTTTCTTT | NA | NA | TRBJ1-1 | TRBV11-2
CASSLKTGSTEAFF | TGTGCCAGCAGCTTGAAGACAGGGTCCACTGAAGCTTTCTTT | once | TRBD1 | TRBJ1-1 | TRBV5-4
CASSVASYEQYF | TGTGCCAGCAGTGTCGCTTCGTACGAGCAGTACTTC | NA | NA | TRBJ2-7 | TRBV6-5
CASSPSSNQPQHF | TGTGCCAGCTCACCCTCTAGCAATCAGCCCCAGCATTTT | NA | NA | TRBJ1-5 | TRBV18
CASSRQGGGTEAFF | TGTGCCAGCAGCCGCCAGGGCGGAGGCACTGAAGCTTTCTTT | once | NA | TRBJ1-1 | TRBV7-9
CASNLAGGPNEQFF | TGTGCCAGCAACCTAGCGGGAGGGCCTAATGAGCAGTTCTTC | NA | TRBD2 | TRBJ2-1 | TRBV5-4
CASGDRGARIGEKLFF | TGTGCCAGCGGCGACCGGGGCGCTAGAATAGGTGAAAAACTGTTTTTT | NA | NA | TRBJ1-4 | TRBV2
CASSQDQSGVLEQYF | TGCGCCAGCAGCCAAGATCAGAGCGGAGTCCTCGAGCAGTACTTC | NA | NA | TRBJ2-7 | TRBV4-1